The 8 T cell receptor beta chains presented below share a single source sample, sequenced in a study of cytomegalovirus exposure and HLA in healthy donors. Sequencing was performed with immunoSEQ multiplex PCR; in TCRdb, only in-frame clones are kept and a portion is missing. The sample shows around 180,000 clones, around 88% of them seen only once. The sample was PBMCs. These TCRs come from a woman aged 18 to 35 in good health and CMV-seronegative.

The V and J genes are TRBV7-6 and TRBJ1-2, with D unclear. The CDR3 extends over 13 amino acids. The V and J ends lost 5 bases and 4 bases respectively, with 11 bases between them. Germline CDR1 and CDR2: SGHVS and FNYEAQ. The CDR3 loop is CASSPTRGYGYTF. The CDR3 nucleotides read TGTGCCAGCAGCCCAACGCGGGGCTATGGCTACACCTTC.

V is TRBV18 and J is TRBJ2-7, with 8 bases matching TRBD1. Germline CDR1 KGHSH, CDR2 LQKENI. Trimming at V came to 6 bases and at J to 1 base, leaving 5 bases not matched to a gene. The CDR3 consists of 14 residues. CDR3 sequence (DNA): TGTGCCAGCTCCACACGGACAGGGTCCTACGAGCAGTACTTC. This sequence encodes CASSTRTGSYEQYF.

The rearrangement joins TRBV5-6 to TRBJ2-3; 7 positions match TRBD2. CDR3 length: 15 residues. V lost 5 bases to trimming and J lost 4 bases; unmatched junction nucleotides: 10. Germline CDR1 is SGHDT and CDR2 is YYEEEE. The CDR3 DNA is TGTGCCAGCAGTTCGACTAGCCTCCCGCCAGATACGCAGTATTTT. As protein: CASSSTSLPPDTQYF.

The chain carries TRBV11-2 and TRBJ1-1; D possibly corresponds to TRBD1 (5 bases). V lost 1 base and J lost 0, with 12 bases in between. Germline V CDR1 and CDR2: SGHAT, FQNNGV. The CDR3 has 16 amino acids. CDR3 sequence (DNA): TGTGCCAGCAGCTTAGTCGGGGGGTTACTGAACACTGAAGCTTTCTTT. This translates into CASSLVGGLLNTEAFF.

This chain joins TRBV6-5 and TRBJ2-5; D might be TRBD2 (7 bases). The CDR3 totals 15 residues. Trimming cost V 2 bases and J 4 bases, with 14 bases left between them. Germline V gene sequence: CDR1 MNHEY, CDR2 SVGAGI. The CDR3 here is CASSYRGPGGETQYF. The CDR3 nucleotides read TGTGCCAGCAGTTACCGGGGGCCGGGGGGAGAGACCCAGTACTTC.

The gene calls are TRBV9 and TRBJ2-4; TRBD1 might be the D (6 bases). V was shortened by 3 bases and J by 7 bases, with 8 bases between the two germline ends. Germline assignment: CDR1 SGDLS and CDR2 YYNGEE. The CDR3 runs 12 residues. DNA of the CDR3: TGTGCCAGCAGCGACAGGGAGAACATTCAGTACTTC. This encodes CASSDRENIQYF.

The CDR3 sequence: CASSRYREGTGANVLTF. The CDR3 DNA reads as TGTGCCAGCTCACGTTACAGGGAGGGAACTGGGGCCAACGTCCTGACTTTC. The chain links TRBV18 to TRBJ2-6; weak D call: TRBD2 (7 bases). V gave up 4 bases and J gave up 2 bases, with 15 bases separating them. The CDR3 is 17 amino acids. Per germline, CDR1 KGHSH and CDR2 LQKENI.

The chain uses TRBV9 and TRBJ2-3, with a possible D match to TRBD1 (5 bases). The CDR3 has 15 residues. V lost 4 bases and J lost 0, with 12 bases in between. Germline V CDR1 and CDR2: SGDLS, YYNGEE. CDR3 in amino acids: CASSNVRGSTDTQYF. The CDR3, as DNA: TGTGCCAGCAGCAACGTTAGGGGTAGCACAGATACGCAGTATTTT.